This T cell receptor beta chain originates from a study of molecular identifiers for immune sequencing clone quantification. In TCRdb, the PCR reads were re-called with MiXCR into one record per CDR3 protein. The sample carries 15,000 to 20,000 distinct CDR3 sequences, 20% to 25% recorded once. By share of the sample, this clonotype is medium-sized. Its antigen is not identified. Germline trimming cut 5 bases from V and 1 base from J; bases unmatched to any gene: 2. Germline V lookup: CDR1 SGHVS, CDR2 FNYEAQ. The CDR3 is 14 amino acids. Study findings and constraints: Among effectors, clones above 20 RNA copies held over 97% of molecules; among naive cells, under 1%.

The sequence was obtained from a human donor in good health. Some libraries in this study had Jurkat cell RNA spiked in. The chain carries TRBV7-6 and TRBJ2-3; 8 nucleotides align to TRBD1. Sequenced sample: naive CD8+ T cells from blood, with Jurkat cell RNA spiked in. This sample's subset: FACS-sorted CD8+CD4-CCR7+CD45RA+ naive T cells. The CDR3 DNA follows: TGTGCCAGCAGCCAGGGGGCGGGCACAGATACGCAGTATTTT. Translated, it gives CASSQGAGTDTQYF.